This T cell receptor beta chain was found in a study of human T cells and chemical hapten exposure. About the research overall: Patients having alopecia areata, totalis or universalis were mostly female.

On this clonotype: Its specificity is unknown.

Separate cDNA molecules received unique molecular identifiers, which the library attached to them. TCRdb used MiXCR to reprocess the RACE reads, holding one entry per CDR3 protein. The sample contains 65,000 to 95,000 distinct CDR3 sequences, about 6.3% of which appear only once. Documented time point: patch test 2, 6 weeks after DPC sensitization. Treatment noted: therapeutic diphenylcyclopropenone sensitization with weekly scalp DPC. The authors' total RNA extraction used unfractionated whole blood. General observations from the study: Patch test score showed a positive correlation with PT1 expanded TCR counts.

CDR3 size: 12 residues. Germline V lookup: CDR1 DFQATT, CDR2 SNEGSKA (reference sequence). The receptor's source is a woman under 40 with alopecia areata. Some clones in this sample may be carry-over from other donors' samples. The sequencing used whole blood, collected in connection with sensitization to the hapten diphenylcyclopropenone (DPC). V and J are TRBV20-1 and TRBJ1-4; possibly TRBD1 for D (6 bases). In DNA, the CDR3 is TGCAACCACAGGGTTCTTAATGAAAAACTGTTTTTT. Protein: CNHRVLNEKLFF.